Sequencing of this T cell receptor beta chain was carried out in a study of tumor-infiltrating lymphocytes in primary liver carcinoma. As for the study in general: Tumors measured 4.2 to 10 cm and were stage T1-T3 N0M0.

CDR3 length: 14 residues. Trimming took 0 bases from V and 5 from J, leaving 11 bases between them. Germline V CDR1 and CDR2: SGHAT, FQNNGV. The authors made TCR beta cDNA from 500 to 600 ng total RNA with a constant-region primer. Investigators got TCR beta libraries out of three nested multiplex PCR rounds, done with slightly modified ARM-PCR. Use of TRBV1-TRBV30 forward primers with a C-beta reverse primer characterized the first two PCR rounds, which lasted approximately 11 cycles each. Via MiXCR, TCRdb re-called the multiplex PCR reads, giving one row per CDR3 protein. The sample yields approximately 110,000 distinct CDR3 sequences, 64% seen once. Joint extraction of RNA and DNA used 20-30 mg of bulk tissue that was unsorted.

The sample was liver tumor tissue from sampling region 3. The subset is: tumor region T3, left-lateral pole. V usage is TRBV11-2 and J usage is TRBJ2-7; the D is unclear. The sequence was obtained from a woman aged 55-69 years with primary liver carcinoma and hepatitis B virus infection. The CDR3 is CASSLDLGPNEQYF. DNA of the CDR3: TGTGCCAGCAGCTTAGATCTGGGTCCGAACGAGCAGTACTTC.